Listed here are 32 T cell receptor beta chains from one sample, sequenced in a study of cytomegalovirus exposure and HLA in healthy donors. The repertoire was sequenced with immunoSEQ multiplex PCR; TCRdb's copy has only in-frame clones and lacks some. The repertoire includes approximately 150,000 clones, about 90% of them detected once, and 3% sits in the top ten. The specimen sequenced was PBMCs. These receptors came from a woman between 18 and 30 years old in good health and CMV-seropositive.

The CDR3: CASSDSGQGYGYTF. In nucleotides, the CDR3 is TGTGCCAGCAGCGATTCGGGACAGGGATATGGCTACACCTTC. The chain is built from TRBV9 and TRBJ1-2, with TRBD1 identical over 9 bases. The CDR3 extends over 14 amino acids. Germline V gives CDR1 SGDLS, CDR2 YYNGEE. Trimming at V came to 3 bases and at J to 5 bases, leaving 5 bases not matched to a gene.

This clone has only one observation. V gene TRBV7-3 combines with J gene TRBJ2-2; 8 bases match TRBD1. The ends lost 6 bases at V and 3 bases at J; junction bases unmatched: 9. Germline CDR1 reads SGHTA; CDR2 reads FQGTGA. The CDR3 extends over 16 amino acids. The CDR3 is CASSLWTGSYTGELFF. In DNA form, the CDR3 reads TGTGCCAGCAGTTTATGGACAGGGTCATACACCGGGGAGCTGTTTTTT.

The chain uses TRBV7-2 and TRBJ2-7, with TRBD2 matching 9 bases. The CDR3 length is 16 residues. Trimming removed 8 bases from V and 5 bases from J; junction bases left unmatched: 16. Germline V gives CDR1 SGHTA, CDR2 FQGNSA. DNA for the CDR3: TGTGCCAGCCGGATTAGCGGGAGCCTTATTTCGGACGAGCAGTACTTC. This translates into CASRISGSLISDEQYF.

Only one count was recorded for this clone. The chain uses TRBV7-2 and TRBJ2-3, with D tentatively TRBD2 (6 bases). V lost 5 bases and J 0 bases, leaving 15 bases between the germline ends. Germline values: CDR1 SGHTA, CDR2 FQGNSA. This CDR3 is 16 amino acids long. The CDR3 region has the DNA TGTGCCAGCAGCCTCCGGCCGGGGGAGAGCACAGATACGCAGTATTTT. Translating it yields CASSLRPGESTDTQYF.

V and J are TRBV5-6 and TRBJ2-7, with a possible D match to TRBD1 (5 bases). Germline CDR1 SGHDT, CDR2 YYEEEE. Trimming pared 0 bases from V and 2 bases from J, leaving 12 bases between. This CDR3 spans 15 amino acids. The CDR3 DNA is TGTGCCAGCAGCTTGGGTACAGGCGAGACCTACGAGCAGTACTTC. Its protein product is CASSLGTGETYEQYF.

This rearrangement joins TRBV7-2 to TRBJ2-5; the match to TRBD2 covers 13 bases. V lost 5 bases to trimming and J lost 4 bases; unmatched junction nucleotides: 7. Germline CDR1 and CDR2: SGHTA and FQGNSA. The length of the CDR3 is 16 residues. Here the CDR3 reads CASSRGLAGARETQYF. CDR3 sequence (DNA): TGTGCCAGCAGCCGCGGACTAGCGGGGGCCCGAGAGACCCAGTACTTC.

V and J are TRBV27 and TRBJ1-1, with a possible D match to TRBD1 (6 bases). The CDR3 length is 13 residues. Trimming stripped 6 bases from V and 4 bases from J, with 12 bases between. CDR1 MNHEY and CDR2 SMNVEV come from the germline V gene (reference sequence). CDR3 sequence: CASRQGRSTEAFF. The CDR3 DNA reads as TGTGCCAGCAGGCAGGGGAGAAGCACTGAAGCTTTCTTT.

The J gene is TRBJ2-6, the V gene TRBV21-1; no DNA check was done on the table's D call, TRBD2. TRBV21-1 is flagged as a pseudogene. CDR3 length: 19 amino acids. In DNA, the CDR3 is TGTGCCAGCAGCAAAGTCTTCATAGGGGGGGCGCCTGGGGCCAACGTCCTGACTTTC. The encoded protein is CASSKVFIGGAPGANVLTF.

The chain's CDR3 is CASSQVRDQPQHF. For the CDR3, the DNA is TGCGCCAGCAGCCAAGTGCGGGATCAGCCCCAGCATTTT. The chain couples TRBV4-1 to TRBJ1-5; D unresolved. From germline, CDR1 is MGHRA and CDR2 YSYEKL. Trimming left V 1 base short and J 5 bases short, with 6 bases between. This CDR3 is built from 13 residues.

The V and J genes are TRBV7-9 and TRBJ2-7; 14 nucleotides line up with TRBD2. Germline V gene data show CDR1 as SEHNR and CDR2 as FQNEAQ (reference sequence). V trimming: 5 bases; J trimming: 5 bases; junction bases outside the gene matches: 5. The length of the CDR3 is 15 residues. The CDR3 protein is CASSRGLAGVNEQYF. CDR3 DNA sequence: TGTGCCAGCAGCCGGGGACTAGCGGGGGTTAACGAGCAGTACTTC.

The rearrangement links TRBV19 to TRBJ1-5; the D is unclear. This CDR3 is built from 16 residues. V lost 4 bases, J lost 5 bases, and 18 bases lay in between. The germline gives CDR1 LNHDA, CDR2 SQIVND (reference sequence). Written as DNA, the CDR3 is TGTGCCAGTAGTACGAAGGTCGGGGTGGTCGATCAGCCCCAGCATTTT. Translation: CASSTKVGVVDQPQHF. Filled out from reference TRBV19 and TRBJ1-5, the complete variable domain reads DGGITQSPKYLFRKEGQNVTLSCEQNLNHDAMYWYRQDPGQGLRLIYYSQIVNDFQKGDIAEGYSVSREKKESFPLTVTSAQKNPTAFYLCASSTKVGVVDQPQHFGDGTRLSIL.

The chain uses TRBV11-2 and TRBJ2-1; 10 nucleotides agree with TRBD2. V dropped 3 bases and J dropped 7; count of bases not matched to a gene: 6. Germline V lookup: CDR1 SGHAT, CDR2 FQNNGV. CDR3 size: 15 residues. The chain's CDR3 is CASSFRAGGRNEQFF. CDR3 DNA sequence: TGTGCCAGCAGCTTCCGAGCGGGGGGGCGTAATGAGCAGTTCTTC.

This clone has just one count. The V gene is TRBV6-4, the J gene TRBJ2-1; 7 bases match TRBD1. Unmatched junction bases numbered 5, after V lost 5 bases and J lost 7 bases. The CDR3 spans 13 residues. Germline V gene lookup returns CDR1 MRHNA and CDR2 SNTAGT. In nucleotides, the CDR3 is TGTGCCAGCAGTATCACAGGGGAGAATGAGCAGTTCTTC. Protein: CASSITGENEQFF.

The CDR3 here is CASRTDRVTTGELFF. In DNA, the CDR3 is TGTGCCAGCAGAACGGACAGGGTTACTACCGGGGAGCTGTTTTTT. The gene calls are TRBV7-9 and TRBJ2-2; 8 positions agree with TRBD1. Germline assignment: CDR1 SEHNR and CDR2 FQNEAQ (reference sequence). V gave up 6 bases and J gave up 5 bases; unmatched junction bases: 8. This CDR3 is 15 amino acids long.

This clone was recorded only once. The gene calls are TRBV4-1 and TRBJ2-7; 11 positions match TRBD1. J gave up 2 bases and V 4 bases, and 10 bases lay outside the gene matches. The CDR3 contains 17 residues. Germline lookup yields CDR1 MGHRA and CDR2 YSYEKL. The CDR3 sequence is CASSPLLSGQGAYEQYF. CDR3 in DNA: TGCGCCAGCAGCCCCCTCCTATCGGGACAGGGGGCCTACGAGCAGTACTTC.

The chain joins TRBV2 to TRBJ2-2; 8 positions agree with TRBD2. Germline-derived CDR1 and CDR2 are SNHLY and FYNNEI. J lost 4 bases, V lost 6 bases, and 7 bases had no gene match. CDR3 length: 15 amino acids. CDR3 region: CASRGTSTSTGELFF. The DNA of the CDR3 is TGTGCCAGCAGGGGGACTAGTACTAGCACCGGGGAGCTGTTTTTT.

This rearrangement joins TRBV10-3 to TRBJ2-5, with a weak D call TRBD2 (6 bases). Trimming pared 7 bases from V and 3 bases from J, leaving 12 bases between. This CDR3 has 13 residues. Germline V gives CDR1 ENHRY, CDR2 SYGVKD. The CDR3 loop reads CAIKRAGKETQYF. DNA for the CDR3: TGTGCCATCAAACGGGCGGGGAAAGAGACCCAGTACTTC.

The rearrangement uses TRBV5-1 and TRBJ2-7; TRBD2 matches at 7 bases. Germline V gene lookup returns CDR1 SGHRS and CDR2 YFSETQ. The CDR3 extends over 14 amino acids. With 4 bases clipped from V and 6 bases from J, the junction kept 10 bases outside the gene matches. The CDR3 DNA sequence: TGCGCCAGCAGCCCGGGCGGGGGTTCAATCGAGCAGTACTTC. Encoded protein: CASSPGGGSIEQYF.

This chain links TRBV14 with TRBJ2-1; 14 bases match TRBD2. V was clipped by 1 base and J by 12 bases; unmatched bases: 2. The germline V gene has CDR1 SGHDN and CDR2 FVKESK. This CDR3 has 14 residues. CDR3 sequence (DNA): TGTGCCAGCAGCCAAGGACTAGCGGGGGGGCGGCAGTTCTTC. This encodes CASSQGLAGGRQFF. Together with reference TRBV14 and TRBJ2-1, the CDR3 gives the full variable domain: EAGVTQFPSHSVIEKGQTVTLRCDPISGHDNLYWYRRVMGKEIKFLLHFVKESKQDESGMPNNRFLAERTGGTYSTLKVQPAELEDSGVYFCASSQGLAGGRQFFGPGTRLTVL.

The genes are TRBV7-9 and TRBJ1-1, with D possibly being TRBD1 (5 bases). CDR3 size: 16 residues. The V and J ends lost 1 base and 5 bases respectively, with 17 bases between them. Germline V gene data show CDR1 as SEHNR and CDR2 as FQNEAQ (reference sequence). The CDR3 is CASSLGGGSQVTEAFF. The CDR3, as DNA: TGTGCCAGCAGCTTAGGTGGGGGGTCGCAGGTGACTGAAGCTTTCTTT.

The chain employs TRBV4-2 and TRBJ2-3; a weak D match, TRBD2 (6 bases). Germline V lookup: CDR1 LGHNA, CDR2 YNFKEQ. V lost 4 bases and J lost 0, with 17 bases in between. The CDR3 runs to 17 residues. CDR3 in amino acids: CASSPGRRGRSTDTQYF. CDR3 sequence (DNA): TGTGCCAGCAGCCCCGGCCGAAGAGGGAGGAGCACAGATACGCAGTATTTT.

This chain connects TRBV2 to TRBJ2-3; the match to TRBD2 covers 8 bases. Germline CDR1 SNHLY, CDR2 FYNNEI. The CDR3 covers 15 residues. The junction had 8 bases not matched to a gene; V was cut back by 9 bases and J by 0 bases. The CDR3 region is CARSSGSTSTDTQYF. Written as DNA, the CDR3 is TGTGCCAGGTCAAGCGGGAGCACTAGCACAGATACGCAGTATTTT.

This clone occurred once. This chain uses TRBV9 with TRBJ2-2, with TRBD2 identical over 7 bases. CDR3 length: 16 amino acids. The J segment lost 3 bases and the V segment lost 0 bases, leaving 5 bases of the junction unmatched. From germline, CDR1 is SGDLS and CDR2 YYNGEE. CDR3 in DNA: TGTGCCAGCAGCGTAGCTCGCGGGAGAGACACCGGGGAGCTGTTTTTT. Its protein is CASSVARGRDTGELFF.

This clone is a singleton in its sample. This chain's CDR3 is CASSTDRGYEQYF. The CDR3 region has the DNA TGTGCCAGTAGTACCGACAGGGGCTACGAGCAGTACTTC. The rearrangement joins TRBV19 to TRBJ2-7; 8 bases fit TRBD1. The CDR3 has 13 amino acids. With 4 bases clipped from V and 3 bases from J, the junction kept 2 bases outside the gene matches. Germline values: CDR1 LNHDA, CDR2 SQIVND (reference sequence).

The V gene is TRBV27, the J gene TRBJ1-5; TRBD1 is a possible D gene (5 bases). Germline CDR1 MNHEY, CDR2 SMNVEV (reference sequence). V dropped 2 bases and J dropped 6 bases, with 11 bases sitting between them. The CDR3 loop spans 14 amino acids. The CDR3 spells CASSLEQGAQPQHF. The CDR3 nucleotides read TGTGCCAGCAGTTTAGAGCAGGGCGCTCAGCCCCAGCATTTT.

The chain couples TRBV5-4 to TRBJ1-1; 7 positions agree with TRBD1. Trimming at V came to 4 bases and at J to 0 bases, leaving 6 bases not matched to a gene. CDR1 is SGHNT and CDR2 is YYREEE in the germline V gene (reference sequence). The CDR3 is 15 amino acids. The CDR3 loop is CASSPSDRMNTEAFF. Here the CDR3 DNA reads TGTGCCAGCAGCCCGTCGGACAGGATGAACACTGAAGCTTTCTTT.

The chain employs TRBV27 and TRBJ2-7; 7 nucleotides line up with TRBD1. From germline, CDR1 is MNHEY and CDR2 SMNVEV (reference sequence). V lost 3 bases, J lost 1 base, and 0 bases stayed unmatched. The CDR3 contains 13 residues. The DNA for the CDR3 is TGTGCCAGCAGTTTGGGACAGTCCTACGAGCAGTACTTC. It codes for CASSLGQSYEQYF.

The chain links TRBV7-9 to TRBJ1-4; D is ambiguous. The germline gives CDR1 SEHNR, CDR2 FQNEAQ (reference sequence). The germline V and J ends were trimmed by 1 base and 8 bases, with 14 bases remaining between them. The CDR3 covers 15 residues. The CDR3 spells CASSLDLGYGEKLFF. The CDR3 DNA reads as TGTGCCAGCAGCTTAGATCTAGGCTATGGGGAAAAACTGTTTTTT. Variable domain in full (rest from reference TRBV7-9 and TRBJ1-4): DTGVSQNPRHKITKRGQNVTFRCDPISEHNRLYWYRQTLGQGPEFLTYFQNEAQLEKSRLLSDRFSAERPKGSFSTLEIQRTEQGDSAMYLCASSLDLGYGEKLFFGSGTQLSVL.

The gene calls are TRBV28 and TRBJ1-4; tentatively, D is TRBD1 (5 bases). The CDR3 contains 15 residues. Per germline, CDR1 MDHEN and CDR2 SYDVKM. V was trimmed by 5 bases and J by 5 bases, leaving 15 bases between them. The CDR3 reads CASSQIQAPNEKLFF. DNA for the CDR3: TGTGCCAGCAGTCAAATACAGGCCCCCAATGAAAAACTGTTTTTT.

The genes are TRBV19 and TRBJ2-1; 7 bases agree with TRBD1. Germline loops: CDR1 LNHDA, CDR2 SQIVND (reference sequence). The CDR3 contains 13 residues. J was trimmed by 9 bases and V by 9 bases; bases with no gene match: 11. CDR3 nucleotide sequence: TGTGCCAGCTCGGGACAGTTCCAGTTTGAGCAGTTCTTC. Amino acid sequence: CASSGQFQFEQFF.

The V gene is TRBV6-5, the J gene TRBJ1-1, with 7 bases aligning to TRBD1. The germline V gene encodes CDR1 MNHEY and CDR2 SVGAGI. V shed 5 bases, J shed 6 bases, and the junction held 12 bases outside the gene matches. The length of the CDR3 is 15 residues. CDR3 loop: CASSPGGGGLSEAFF. Written as DNA, the CDR3 is TGTGCCAGCAGTCCTGGTGGAGGGGGCCTCTCTGAAGCTTTCTTT.

V is TRBV19 and J is TRBJ2-7; no reliable D call. CDR3 length: 14 amino acids. V gave up 0 bases and J gave up 2 bases, with 8 bases separating them. The V gene's germline CDR1 is LNHDA and CDR2 SQIVND (reference sequence). CDR3 in amino acids: CASSIDHQTYEQYF. CDR3 DNA: TGTGCCAGTAGTATAGATCACCAGACCTACGAGCAGTACTTC.